Sequencing of this T cell receptor (beta chain) was carried out in a study of cytomegalovirus exposure and HLA in healthy donors. Background on the study: An earlier analysis identified fewer than 130 million unique TCR beta sequences in about 180 million T cells.

Study outcomes and limitations: Among TCR beta chains, those listed as cytomegalovirus-associated numbered roughly 150. Analysis was performed later, and it showed HLA-associated TCR beta chains to be more clonally expanded than equally common others.

With regard to this clone: Antigen unknown.

The PCR employed 60 Vbeta primers together with 13 Jbeta primers. Per the original data handling: Counted up in a later analysis, unique TCR beta chains came to some 72 million, with around 9.9 million shared. TCRdb's copy holds only in-frame clones and misses some; the assay was immunoSEQ multiplex PCR. D and trimming were read from the DNA, whereas the V and J calls and clone size are those reported in that table. The sample lists more than 150,000 clones; 80% were seen once. The CDR3 runs to 14 residues. V dropped 2 bases and J dropped 7 bases, with 14 bases sitting between them. Germline V gene sequence: CDR1 SSHAT, CDR2 FNYEAQ (reference sequence).

The chain is built from TRBV7-7 and TRBJ2-5; D uncertain. The source of this sequence is a girl aged 10-17 years in good health and CMV-seropositive. Sequenced material: PBMCs. Here the CDR3 reads CASSLLAVAGTQYF. As DNA, the CDR3 is TGTGCCAGCAGCTTACTCGCGGTAGCCGGGACCCAGTACTTC. Supplemented by reference TRBV7-7 and TRBJ2-5, the full variable domain reads GAGVSQSPRYKVTKRGQDVTLRCDPISSHATLYWYQQALGQGPEFLTYFNYEAQPDKSGLPSDRFSAERPEGSISTLTIQRTEQRDSAMYRCASSLLAVAGTQYFGPGTRLLVL.